This TCR beta chain derives from a study of T-cell memory formation after mild COVID-19 (dated by TCRdb to 2020 to 2023). With regard to the full study: TCR sequence clusters from the two donors were largely donor specific. T-cell clones expanding and contracting after mild COVID-19 in two donors were tracked by longitudinal TCRalpha and TCRbeta repertoire sequencing. The cohort was made up of two young adult volunteers, one female and one male, who were previously healthy. The full study reports these points: The study included only a couple of mild cases, and larger cohorts that include severe cases with pre-infection samples were judged to be necessary. Contracting CD4+ clones were found mainly in CM and EM memory subsets, while CD8+ clones were enriched in EMRA. Clones that contracted from day 15 to 85 showed balanced CD4/CD8 phenotypes, whereas a second wave of clones that expanded from day 15 to 37 leaned towards CD4+. The detection of some responding clones in pre-infection memory suggests that pre-existing cross-reactive memory T cells joined the SARS-CoV-2 response. SARS-CoV-2 specificity was not confirmed for the second-wave clones peaking on day 37.

Spanning cysteine to phenylalanine, the CDR3 consists of 16 amino acids. Here the CDR3 DNA is all that survives: 48 bases in frame from base 1. Reading the germline V gene gives CDR1 SGHTA and CDR2 FQGNSA. V loses 6 bases at its end and J loses 6 bases; junction bases beyond the gene matches: 9. Ficoll-Paque density gradient centrifugation was the method used to isolate PBMCs. Reads for this sample came from an Illumina NovaSeq 6000. TCRalpha and TCRbeta cDNA libraries were constructed by 5'RACE with constant-segment primers, with sample barcodes and unique molecular identifiers being introduced. Trizol reagent was used to extract RNA from every sample. Library amplification was performed in two PCR steps, and a second sample barcode and Illumina TruSeq adapters were introduced in the second step. The libraries were sequenced on an Illumina NovaSeq using 2 x 150 bp paired-end reads. Regarding the original processing steps: Demultiplexing of reads and collapsing into UMI-guided consensus sequences were performed with migec v1.2.7. Using mixcr v2.1.11, the UMI consensuses were aligned to TRA and TRB V and J templates and assembled into clonotypes. Clonotypes were classified as expanded or contracted when called significant by both edgeR and NoisET, with noise models trained on biological replicates. For edgeR calls, a false discovery rate-adjusted p below 0.01 and a log2 fold-change threshold of 1 were applied. As an exploratory analysis of dynamics, PCA with hierarchical clustering was applied to max-normalized trajectories of the 1000 most abundant clonotypes. Separately sequenced CD4+ and CD8+ repertoires were used to assign a CD4 or CD8 phenotype to each responding clone. Starting from the raw public reads, TCRdb applied fastp trimming at Q25, assembled clones with MiXCR and retained in-frame beta chains. CDR3 protein duplicates are merged, each entry listing the most common genes and DNA. It is TCRdb's table, rather than the study itself, that gives the V and J calls and clone size. The sample profile shows around 340,000 distinct CDR3 sequences; about 16% of them were found once. The ten largest clones add up to about a fifth of the sample.

Points on this clonotype: No antigen is known for it. The record has no base qualities; no much larger clone is one base away.

Recombination joined TRBV7-2 with TRBJ2-2; TRBD1 matches 11 bases in the middle. Sample: PBMCs or a T cell subset sorted from them (not recorded which). The sequence was obtained from a man aged 18 to 29 who had mild COVID-19 (a few samples of this study predate the infection). The sample titles of this study are shuffled in the database, so cell type and time point are left out; the donor was told from shared clones. The DNA sequence is as follows: TGTGCCAGCAGGGACCGGGACAGGGGGTTGGCCGGGGAGCTGTTTTTT. Its translation is CASRDRDRGLAGELFF.